Below are 18 T cell receptor beta chains sequenced from a single sample in a study of siplizumab effects on memory and regulatory T cells. Here immunoSEQ multiplex PCR was the method, and the copy in TCRdb shows in-frame clones only, minus some. The sample has approximately 120,000 clones, about 93% seen once. Sequencing was carried out using non-Treg CD4+ T cells sorted from blood. These TCRs come from a human donor in good health.

The chain recombines TRBV6-5 with TRBJ1-3; D remains ambiguous. The CDR3 totals 13 residues. Trimming took off 5 bases at V and 4 bases at J, with 9 bases between the two ends. CDR1 and CDR2 from the germline V gene are MNHEY and SVGAGI. The CDR3 sequence is CASSTSKGNTIYF. The CDR3 bases are TGTGCCAGCAGTACGAGCAAGGGAAACACCATATATTTT.

This chain's CDR3 is CASNGRETQYF. In DNA form, the CDR3 reads TGTGCCAGCAACGGGCGGGAGACCCAGTACTTC. The chain recombines TRBV6-1 with TRBJ2-5, with no clear D. The V and J ends lost 7 bases and 5 bases respectively, with 8 bases between them. This CDR3 region has 11 residues. Germline-derived CDR1 and CDR2 are MNHNS and SASEGT.

This clone showed up just once. The genes are TRBV5-4 and TRBJ2-1, with a weak D call TRBD2 (6 bases). CDR3 length: 14 residues. V lost 0 bases to trimming and J lost 3 bases, with 7 bases between them. Germline CDR1 is SGHNT and CDR2 is YYREEE (reference sequence). CDR3 coding DNA: TGTGCCAGCAGCTTGGGACTAGACTACAATGAGCAGTTCTTC. Residues: CASSLGLDYNEQFF.

The V gene is TRBV11-3, the J gene TRBJ2-1; 7 positions match TRBD2. The length of the CDR3 is 14 residues. The V and J ends lost 6 bases and 0 bases, in that order; junction bases with no gene match: 2. CDR1 and CDR2 (germline): SGHNT, YENEEA. CDR3 nucleotides: TGTGCCAGCAGAAGGACTAGCTCCTACAATGAGCAGTTCTTC. It is translated as CASRRTSSYNEQFF.

The chain combines TRBV29-1 with TRBJ1-2, with D unclear. Germline CDR1 and CDR2: SQVTM and ANQGSEA. Trimming took 4 bases from V and 4 from J, leaving 16 bases between them. This CDR3 has 14 residues. The DNA for the CDR3 is TGCAGCGTTGTTGCCTTGGGCAGGCGCTATGGCTACACCTTC. Its protein product is CSVVALGRRYGYTF.

The chain uses TRBV7-9 and TRBJ2-1, with a weak D call TRBD2 (5 bases). The CDR3 runs to 15 residues. Trimming removed 2 bases at V and 0 bases at J, with 8 bases between. CDR1 and CDR2 (germline): SEHNR, FQNEAQ (reference sequence). CDR3 coding DNA: TGTGCCAGCAGCTTACGGGCGGGCTCCTACAATGAGCAGTTCTTC. Encoded protein: CASSLRAGSYNEQFF.

The V and J genes are TRBV6-1 and TRBJ1-5; D is uncertain. Per the germline V gene, CDR1 is MNHNS and CDR2 is SASEGT. V was trimmed by 6 bases and J by 6 bases, leaving 12 bases between them. The CDR3 has 13 residues. In DNA, the CDR3 is TGTGCCAGCAGAGAGGACGGAACTCAGCCCCAGCATTTT. Its protein product is CASREDGTQPQHF.

CDR3: CASGSLGEEKLFF. In DNA form, the CDR3 reads TGTGCCAGCGGGAGCCTTGGAGAAGAAAAACTGTTTTTT. J is TRBJ1-4 and V is TRBV27; D remains unclear. The CDR3 is made up of 13 amino acids. Germline V CDR1 and CDR2: MNHEY, SMNVEV (reference sequence). Between the trimmed V and J ends, which lost 8 bases and 8 bases, there was a span of 15 bases.

CDR3 sequence (DNA): TGTGCCAGCAGCTTAGGGGCGGGAGATGGAAACACCATATATTTT. Its translation is CASSLGAGDGNTIYF. The chain employs TRBV13 and TRBJ1-3; no clear D gene. The V gene lost 0 bases and the J gene lost 3 bases, with 9 bases spanning the gap. The CDR3 sequence is 15 residues long. Germline V gene sequence: CDR1 PRHDT, CDR2 FYEKMQ (reference sequence).

This sequence joins TRBV5-4 and TRBJ2-7, with D perhaps being TRBD1 or TRBD2 (5 bases each). The CDR3 is made up of 14 amino acids. V gave up 3 bases and J gave up 2 bases, with 12 bases separating them. Germline assignment: CDR1 SGHNT and CDR2 YYREEE (reference sequence). CDR3 DNA: TGTGCCAGCAGCTCCGGGGACCCGCCCTACGAGCAGTACTTC. This codes for CASSSGDPPYEQYF. The whole variable domain, filled in from reference TRBV5-4 and TRBJ2-7, reads ETGVTQSPTHLIKTRGQQVTLRCSSQSGHNTVSWYQQALGQGPQFIFQYYREEENGRGNFPPRFSGLQFPNYSSELNVNALELDDSALYLCASSSGDPPYEQYFGPGTRLTVT.

In DNA, the CDR3 is TGTGCCAGCAGTTCCCTAGACAGCACCTCTGGAAACACCATATATTTT. It is translated as CASSSLDSTSGNTIYF. The rearrangement uses TRBV6-5 and TRBJ1-3; perhaps TRBD1 as D (5 bases). Trimming took off 4 bases at V and 0 bases at J, with 13 bases between the two ends. CDR1 MNHEY and CDR2 SVGAGI come from the germline V gene. This CDR3 is built from 16 residues.

The chain has TRBV7-2 and TRBJ2-2; D not resolved. Trimming removed 5 bases from V and 4 bases from J, with 8 bases in between. CDR1 SGHTA and CDR2 FQGNSA come from the germline V gene. The CDR3 is made up of 13 amino acids. CDR3 sequence reads: CASSLLPTGELFF. CDR3 bases: TGTGCCAGCAGCCTCCTACCCACCGGGGAGCTGTTTTTT. The variable domain in full, completed from reference TRBV7-2 and TRBJ2-2, reads GAGVSQSPSNKVTEKGKDVELRCDPISGHTALYWYRQSLGQGLEFLIYFQGNSAPDKSGLPSDRFSAERTGGSVSTLTIQRTQQEDSAVYLCASSLLPTGELFFGEGSRLTVL.

This chain connects TRBV12-5 to TRBJ1-2, with D perhaps matching TRBD1 (6 bases). CDR1 LGHNT and CDR2 FRNRAP come from the germline V gene. V was clipped by 5 bases and J by 10 bases, with 17 bases between them. The CDR3 runs 13 residues. The CDR3 sequence is CASGPGDHPIYTF. The DNA of the CDR3 is TGTGCTAGTGGTCCAGGGGATCATCCAATCTACACCTTC.

The V and J genes are TRBV28 and TRBJ1-2; weak D call: TRBD1 (6 bases). This CDR3 comprises 13 residues. V was clipped by 6 bases and J by 4 bases, with 12 bases between them. CDR1 is MDHEN and CDR2 is SYDVKM in the germline V gene. The CDR3 bases are TGTGCCAGCAGCCTCGGACAGTCCTATGGCTACACCTTC. It yields the protein CASSLGQSYGYTF.

The chain couples TRBV5-4 to TRBJ1-6, with 7 bases fitting TRBD1. Per the germline V gene, CDR1 is SGHNT and CDR2 is YYREEE (reference sequence). The CDR3 sequence is 18 residues long. J lost 4 bases, V lost 5 bases, and 15 bases had no gene match. CDR3 residues: CASSLKGLGTAYNSPLHF. The CDR3, as DNA: TGTGCCAGCAGTTTAAAAGGTCTCGGGACAGCTTATAATTCACCCCTCCACTTT.

The V call is TRBV6-1, the J call TRBJ1-5; D gene unclear. CDR1 and CDR2 from the germline V gene are MNHNS and SASEGT. Trimming removed 1 base from V and 7 bases from J, with 8 bases in between. The CDR3 consists of 13 residues. CDR3 sequence (DNA): TGTGCCAGCAGTGAAGGGGTAGGGCAGCCCCAGCATTTT. Translation: CASSEGVGQPQHF.

This clone occurred once. The V and J genes are TRBV14 and TRBJ1-2; TRBD1 agrees at 8 bases. The CDR3 contains 17 residues. The germline V gene has CDR1 SGHDN and CDR2 FVKESK. Losses at the gene ends were 0 bases for V and 7 bases for J; bases not matched to a gene: 13. The CDR3 is CASSQDFFFGQGGGYTF. In nucleotides, the CDR3 is TGTGCCAGCAGCCAAGATTTCTTCTTCGGACAGGGTGGTGGCTACACCTTC.

About this clone: At one boundary the junction diverges from the germline segment, which might be a read error. This chain connects TRBV4-1 to TRBJ1-4; maybe TRBD1 (5 bases). There are 14 residues in the CDR3. CDR1 and CDR2 (germline): MGHRA, YSYEKL. The CDR3 region has the DNA TGCGCCAGCACCCAAAGGGGACCTAATGAAAAACTGTTTTTT. Its translation: CASTQRGPNEKLFF.